One sample yielded the 9 T cell receptor beta chains listed below, sequenced in a study of T cell changes during pregnancy in multiple sclerosis. Sequenced by immunoSEQ multiplex PCR; TCRdb stores in-frame clones only, minus some. The sample contains 65,000 to 75,000 clones, over 80% of which appear only once. This sample comprised CD8+ T cells from peripheral blood mononuclear cells, obtained in the third trimester of pregnancy. The receptors were gathered from a female donor in good health, enrolled as a control in a pregnancy study.

The rearrangement joins TRBV7-3 to TRBJ2-3; D may be TRBD2 (6 bases). The ends were cut back, 4 bases at V and 2 bases at J, with 13 bases in the middle. The CDR3 loop spans 15 amino acids. Germline loops: CDR1 SGHTA, CDR2 FQGTGA. CDR3 in DNA: TGTGCCAGCAGCTCCGACGGGAGTTTCACAGATACGCAGTATTTT. Its translation is CASSSDGSFTDTQYF.

The rearrangement uses TRBV9 and TRBJ2-7; D might be TRBD2 (5 bases). The germline V and J ends were trimmed by 4 bases and 3 bases, with 14 bases remaining between them. CDR1 and CDR2 (germline): SGDLS, YYNGEE. There are 14 residues in the CDR3. CDR3 nucleotide sequence: TGTGCCAGCAGCCCCTCGGGATTAGTCTACGAGCAGTACTTC. Protein: CASSPSGLVYEQYF. The whole variable domain, filled in from reference TRBV9 and TRBJ2-7, reads DSGVTQTPKHLITATGQRVTLRCSPRSGDLSVYWYQQSLDQGLQFLIQYYNGEERAKGNILERFSAQQFPDLHSELNLSSLELGDSALYFCASSPSGLVYEQYFGPGTRLTVT.

The chain combines TRBV7-2 with TRBJ2-5; 16 nucleotides match TRBD2. The CDR3 sequence is 17 residues long. In germline, CDR1 is SGHTA, CDR2 FQGNSA. The junction had 7 bases not matched to a gene; V was cut back by 4 bases and J by 5 bases. The CDR3 DNA follows: TGTGCCAGCAGCTCGGGACTAGCGGGGGGGCTTGAGGAGACCCAGTACTTC. It specifies CASSSGLAGGLEETQYF.

The chain links TRBV29-1 to TRBJ1-2, with D unclear. CDR3 length equals 16 residues. Germline CDR1 is SQVTM and CDR2 is ANQGSEA. V was cut by 6 bases and J by 2 bases, with 22 bases left in between. The CDR3 protein is CSVRERPELSNYGYTF. For the CDR3, the DNA is TGCAGCGTGAGAGAAAGGCCGGAGCTTTCAAACTATGGCTACACCTTC.

V is TRBV7-3 and J is TRBJ2-7; TRBD1 aligns across 7 bases. This CDR3 is 13 amino acids long. The germline V gene encodes CDR1 SGHTA and CDR2 FQGTGA. The V gene end was trimmed by 4 bases and the J gene end by 3 bases; junction bases not matched to a gene: 3. The CDR3 DNA is TGTGCCAGCAGCTCGGACAGGTTCTACGAGCAGTACTTC. Translating gives CASSSDRFYEQYF. The full variable domain, in which reference TRBV7-3 and TRBJ2-7 provide the parts outside the CDR3, is GAGVSQTPSNKVTEKGKYVELRCDPISGHTALYWYRQSLGQGPEFLIYFQGTGAADDSGLPNDRFFAVRPEGSVSTLKIQRTERGDSAVYLCASSSDRFYEQYFGPGTRLTVT.

The chain combines TRBV5-6 with TRBJ2-1; weak D call: TRBD2 (5 bases). CDR1 is SGHDT and CDR2 is YYEEEE in the germline V gene. V gave up 4 bases and J gave up 4 bases, with 12 bases separating them. The CDR3 is 14 amino acids. The CDR3: CASSPAAGYNEQFF. The CDR3 nucleotides read TGTGCCAGCAGCCCCGCGGCGGGTTACAATGAGCAGTTCTTC.

A note on this clone: The junction departs from the called germline gene at one end, perhaps through a read error. V usage is TRBV4-1 and J usage is TRBJ2-3; maybe TRBD2 (6 bases). This CDR3 spans 17 amino acids. Germline lookup yields CDR1 MGHRA and CDR2 YSYEKL. CDR3 region: CASSQEATLASTDTQYF. The CDR3 nucleotides read TGCGCCAGCAGTCAAGAGGCCACACTAGCTAGCACAGATACGCAGTATTTT.

The chain employs TRBV9 and TRBJ1-1; D may be TRBD1 (5 bases). Germline values: CDR1 SGDLS, CDR2 YYNGEE. With 0 bases removed from V and 6 bases from J, the gap between germline ends came to 6 bases. The CDR3 has 12 residues. The CDR3 spells CASSVGGSEAFF. CDR3 nucleotides: TGTGCCAGCAGCGTAGGGGGCTCTGAAGCTTTCTTT.

The chain links TRBV9 to TRBJ2-2; maybe TRBD1 (5 bases). The CDR3 has 13 residues. Germline lookup yields CDR1 SGDLS and CDR2 YYNGEE. The V end was cut by 5 bases, the J end by 6 bases, with 11 bases between. Here the CDR3 reads CASRGQLAGELFF. The CDR3 DNA follows: TGTGCCAGCAGGGGGCAATTAGCCGGGGAGCTGTTTTTT. Looking up the rest from reference TRBV9 and TRBJ2-2 gives the full variable domain: DSGVTQTPKHLITATGQRVTLRCSPRSGDLSVYWYQQSLDQGLQFLIQYYNGEERAKGNILERFSAQQFPDLHSELNLSSLELGDSALYFCASRGQLAGELFFGEGSRLTVL.